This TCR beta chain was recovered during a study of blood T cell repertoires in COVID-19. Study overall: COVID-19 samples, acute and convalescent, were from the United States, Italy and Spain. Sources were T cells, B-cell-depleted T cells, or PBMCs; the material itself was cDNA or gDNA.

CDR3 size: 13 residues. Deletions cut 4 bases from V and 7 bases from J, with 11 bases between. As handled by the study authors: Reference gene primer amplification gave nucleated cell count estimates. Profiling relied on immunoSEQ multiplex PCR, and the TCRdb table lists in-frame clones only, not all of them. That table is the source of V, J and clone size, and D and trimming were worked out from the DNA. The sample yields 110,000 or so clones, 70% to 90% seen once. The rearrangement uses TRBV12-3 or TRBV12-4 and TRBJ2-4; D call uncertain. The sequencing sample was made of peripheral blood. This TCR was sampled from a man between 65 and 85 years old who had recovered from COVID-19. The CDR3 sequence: CASSSYPSNIQYF. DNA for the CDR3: TGTGCCAGCAGTTCATACCCGAGTAACATTCAGTACTTC.